These 6 T cell receptor beta chains were sequenced from one sample in a study of T cells in Graves' hyperthyroidism and ophthalmopathy. It was RNA transcripts that yielded the amplified TCR beta CDR3 regions. A set of HTBI primers served as the primers for a first-round RT-PCR of the TCR CDR3. TCRdb reanalysed the multiplex PCR reads using MiXCR and keeps one entry per CDR3 protein. This sample yields about half a million distinct CDR3 sequences, of which 16% are seen a single time; over 25% belongs to the top ten. The sequenced sample was blood. Source of these receptors: a woman aged 25 to 39 with Graves' ophthalmopathy.

There are many counts of this clonotype. The chain has TRBV6-1 and TRBJ2-7, with TRBD2 as a possible D gene (6 bases). CDR3 size: 13 residues. Germline assignment: CDR1 MNHNS and CDR2 SASEGT. The V end was cut by 5 bases, the J end by 2 bases, with 10 bases between. Here the CDR3 reads CASSWDSTYEQYF. The CDR3 coding sequence is TGTGCCAGCAGTTGGGACTCAACCTACGAGCAGTACTTC.

V and J are TRBV9 and TRBJ2-3; 11 bases fit TRBD2. The V gene's germline CDR1 is SGDLS and CDR2 YYNGEE. Unmatched junction bases numbered 9, after V lost 4 bases and J lost 2 bases. The CDR3 has 17 residues. The CDR3 region has the DNA TGTGCCAGCAGCACCCGACTAGCGGGGCTCAACACAGATACGCAGTATTTT. Translation: CASSTRLAGLNTDTQYF.

The chain uses TRBV27 and TRBJ1-4, with 7 bases lining up with TRBD1. V lost 0 bases to trimming and J lost 5 bases; unmatched junction nucleotides: 9. The CDR3 contains 17 residues. Germline loops: CDR1 MNHEY, CDR2 SMNVEV (reference sequence). CDR3 sequence reads: CASSLSVYRGWNEKLFF. CDR3 bases: TGTGCCAGCAGTTTATCTGTCTACAGGGGCTGGAATGAAAAACTGTTTTTT.

This clonotype was seen many times. The genes are TRBV2 and TRBJ2-3; either TRBD1 or TRBD2 may fit D (5 bases each). V was shortened by 10 bases and J by 2 bases, with 13 bases between the two germline ends. The CDR3 runs to 13 residues. Germline V lookup: CDR1 SNHLY, CDR2 FYNNEI. CDR3 DNA sequence: TGTGCCACCCAGGGAGTTTTCACAGATACGCAGTATTTT. It codes for CATQGVFTDTQYF. Full variable domain (remainder filled in from reference TRBV2 and TRBJ2-3): EPEVTQTPSHQVTQMGQEVILRCVPISNHLYFYWYRQILGQKVEFLVSFYNNEISEKSEIFDDQFSVERPDGSNFTLKIRSTKLEDSAMYFCATQGVFTDTQYFGPGTRLTVL.

As to this clonotype: This may come from a read error, since a much larger clone is one base off. The chain couples TRBV5-1 to TRBJ1-1; D is perhaps TRBD1 (5 bases). This CDR3 comprises 15 residues. Germline values: CDR1 SGHRS, CDR2 YFSETQ. The CDR3 reads CASSQRGAAVTEALF. The CDR3 DNA follows: TGCGCCAGCAGCCAACGAGGGGCGGCGGTCACTGAAGCTCTCTTT. The whole variable domain, filled in from reference TRBV5-1 and TRBJ1-1, reads KAGVTQTPRYLIKTRGQQVTLSCSPISGHRSVSWYQQTPGQGLQFLFEYFSETQRNKGNFPGRFSGRQFSNSRSEMNVSTLELGDSALYLCASSQRGAAVTEALFGQGTRLTVV.

This clonotype was detected a few times. The J gene is TRBJ1-1, the V gene TRBV6-2 or TRBV6-3; 10 bases are shared with TRBD1. This CDR3 is built from 14 residues. Germline V gene data show CDR1 as MNHEY and CDR2 as SVGEGT. J lost 9 bases, V lost 5 bases, and 9 bases had no gene match. CDR3: CASSPGTGVRQAFF. The CDR3 DNA sequence: TGTGCCAGCAGTCCCGGGACAGGGGTTAGGCAAGCTTTCTTT.